This is a list of T cell receptor beta chains from one sample in a study of monozygotic twins with inflammatory bowel disease. No DNA is given; TCRdb re-called the 5' RACE reads and lists each CDR3 protein once. This sample's table has 350,000 to 500,000 distinct CDR3 sequences. Sequencing input: blood. The receptors originated from a human donor with ulcerative colitis or Crohn's disease, or a healthy co-twin of an affected twin (not recorded which). Each CDR3 is given with its conserved first and last residue.

TRBJ1-2 | TRBV12-3/TRBV12-4 | CASSLDSSNYGYTF
TRBJ1-1 | TRBV11-2 | CASSKTPGANSNTEAFF
TRBJ2-3 | TRBV5-1 | CASSLTGVETDTQYF
TRBJ2-7 | TRBV7-2 | CASSFDRSSYEQYF
TRBJ1-1 | TRBV20-1 | CSASVQGNTEAFF
TRBJ1-5 | TRBV20-1 | CSAVGSNQPQHF
TRBJ1-2 | TRBV5-1 | CASSLGAATQASRYANTF
TRBJ1-4 | TRBV6-1 | CASGGQGARTNEKLFF
TRBJ2-1 | TRBV7-2 | CASSFSSDINYNEQFF
TRBJ2-1 | TRBV20-1 | CSAPGTSGRDEQFF
TRBJ2-7 | TRBV5-1 | CASSRDRGFPYEQYF
TRBJ2-1 | TRBV5-1 | CASSLDAGAYNEQFF
TRBJ2-2 | TRBV30 | CAWRRGQVGELFF
TRBJ1-1 | TRBV6-5 | CASSFQGAAFF
TRBJ1-2 | TRBV20-1 | CSARNPGGRGDGYTF
TRBJ2-1 | TRBV12-3/TRBV12-4 | CASSLSETYNEQFF
TRBJ1-5 | TRBV5-1 | CASSAGTGDTQPQHF
TRBJ2-7 | TRBV28 | CAIAGDSYEQYF
TRBJ2-2 | TRBV2 | CASIWTANTGELFF
TRBJ2-3 | TRBV28 | CASRGPRDTQYF
TRBJ1-2 | TRBV7-2 | CASSLEQTYGYTF
TRBJ2-4 | TRBV20-1 | CSATDRGVNIQYF
TRBJ2-7 | TRBV7-2 | CASSPNPDSSYEQYF
TRBJ1-2 | TRBV5-1 | CASSQESSGTGLSGYTF
TRBJ2-4 | TRBV6-5 | CASSYPQPLEQNIQYF
TRBJ2-7 | TRBV7-9 | CASSLRGQGYEQYF
TRBJ2-1 | TRBV2 | CASSENRAGNEQFF
TRBJ2-5 | TRBV12-3/TRBV12-4 | CASRLGIQETQYF
TRBJ2-7 | TRBV5-5 | CASSWSMNYEQYF
TRBJ2-2 | TRBV28 | CASTSGAPNTGELFF
TRBJ2-5 | TRBV28 | CASSLSLETQYF
TRBJ1-1 | TRBV5-5 | CASSLDWALNTEAFF
TRBJ1-5 | TRBV29-1 | CSVERFWVSQPQHF
TRBJ1-1 | TRBV5-5 | CASSPLAGTTGTEAFF
TRBJ2-3 | TRBV2 | CASSTGPAADTQYF
TRBJ1-2 | TRBV18 | CASIKSDRMLGGYTF
TRBJ2-1 | TRBV12-3/TRBV12-4 | CASRPGLAGYNEQFF
TRBJ2-7 | TRBV18 | CASSLEPRDRGTEQYF
TRBJ1-2 | TRBV6-2/TRBV6-3 | CASSYSRSDGNYGYTF
TRBJ1-4 | TRBV20-1 | CSAFPGQSNEKLFF
TRBJ2-2 | TRBV6-1 | CASVERGRNTGELFF
TRBJ1-1 | TRBV19 | CASSIGYPGLTEAFF